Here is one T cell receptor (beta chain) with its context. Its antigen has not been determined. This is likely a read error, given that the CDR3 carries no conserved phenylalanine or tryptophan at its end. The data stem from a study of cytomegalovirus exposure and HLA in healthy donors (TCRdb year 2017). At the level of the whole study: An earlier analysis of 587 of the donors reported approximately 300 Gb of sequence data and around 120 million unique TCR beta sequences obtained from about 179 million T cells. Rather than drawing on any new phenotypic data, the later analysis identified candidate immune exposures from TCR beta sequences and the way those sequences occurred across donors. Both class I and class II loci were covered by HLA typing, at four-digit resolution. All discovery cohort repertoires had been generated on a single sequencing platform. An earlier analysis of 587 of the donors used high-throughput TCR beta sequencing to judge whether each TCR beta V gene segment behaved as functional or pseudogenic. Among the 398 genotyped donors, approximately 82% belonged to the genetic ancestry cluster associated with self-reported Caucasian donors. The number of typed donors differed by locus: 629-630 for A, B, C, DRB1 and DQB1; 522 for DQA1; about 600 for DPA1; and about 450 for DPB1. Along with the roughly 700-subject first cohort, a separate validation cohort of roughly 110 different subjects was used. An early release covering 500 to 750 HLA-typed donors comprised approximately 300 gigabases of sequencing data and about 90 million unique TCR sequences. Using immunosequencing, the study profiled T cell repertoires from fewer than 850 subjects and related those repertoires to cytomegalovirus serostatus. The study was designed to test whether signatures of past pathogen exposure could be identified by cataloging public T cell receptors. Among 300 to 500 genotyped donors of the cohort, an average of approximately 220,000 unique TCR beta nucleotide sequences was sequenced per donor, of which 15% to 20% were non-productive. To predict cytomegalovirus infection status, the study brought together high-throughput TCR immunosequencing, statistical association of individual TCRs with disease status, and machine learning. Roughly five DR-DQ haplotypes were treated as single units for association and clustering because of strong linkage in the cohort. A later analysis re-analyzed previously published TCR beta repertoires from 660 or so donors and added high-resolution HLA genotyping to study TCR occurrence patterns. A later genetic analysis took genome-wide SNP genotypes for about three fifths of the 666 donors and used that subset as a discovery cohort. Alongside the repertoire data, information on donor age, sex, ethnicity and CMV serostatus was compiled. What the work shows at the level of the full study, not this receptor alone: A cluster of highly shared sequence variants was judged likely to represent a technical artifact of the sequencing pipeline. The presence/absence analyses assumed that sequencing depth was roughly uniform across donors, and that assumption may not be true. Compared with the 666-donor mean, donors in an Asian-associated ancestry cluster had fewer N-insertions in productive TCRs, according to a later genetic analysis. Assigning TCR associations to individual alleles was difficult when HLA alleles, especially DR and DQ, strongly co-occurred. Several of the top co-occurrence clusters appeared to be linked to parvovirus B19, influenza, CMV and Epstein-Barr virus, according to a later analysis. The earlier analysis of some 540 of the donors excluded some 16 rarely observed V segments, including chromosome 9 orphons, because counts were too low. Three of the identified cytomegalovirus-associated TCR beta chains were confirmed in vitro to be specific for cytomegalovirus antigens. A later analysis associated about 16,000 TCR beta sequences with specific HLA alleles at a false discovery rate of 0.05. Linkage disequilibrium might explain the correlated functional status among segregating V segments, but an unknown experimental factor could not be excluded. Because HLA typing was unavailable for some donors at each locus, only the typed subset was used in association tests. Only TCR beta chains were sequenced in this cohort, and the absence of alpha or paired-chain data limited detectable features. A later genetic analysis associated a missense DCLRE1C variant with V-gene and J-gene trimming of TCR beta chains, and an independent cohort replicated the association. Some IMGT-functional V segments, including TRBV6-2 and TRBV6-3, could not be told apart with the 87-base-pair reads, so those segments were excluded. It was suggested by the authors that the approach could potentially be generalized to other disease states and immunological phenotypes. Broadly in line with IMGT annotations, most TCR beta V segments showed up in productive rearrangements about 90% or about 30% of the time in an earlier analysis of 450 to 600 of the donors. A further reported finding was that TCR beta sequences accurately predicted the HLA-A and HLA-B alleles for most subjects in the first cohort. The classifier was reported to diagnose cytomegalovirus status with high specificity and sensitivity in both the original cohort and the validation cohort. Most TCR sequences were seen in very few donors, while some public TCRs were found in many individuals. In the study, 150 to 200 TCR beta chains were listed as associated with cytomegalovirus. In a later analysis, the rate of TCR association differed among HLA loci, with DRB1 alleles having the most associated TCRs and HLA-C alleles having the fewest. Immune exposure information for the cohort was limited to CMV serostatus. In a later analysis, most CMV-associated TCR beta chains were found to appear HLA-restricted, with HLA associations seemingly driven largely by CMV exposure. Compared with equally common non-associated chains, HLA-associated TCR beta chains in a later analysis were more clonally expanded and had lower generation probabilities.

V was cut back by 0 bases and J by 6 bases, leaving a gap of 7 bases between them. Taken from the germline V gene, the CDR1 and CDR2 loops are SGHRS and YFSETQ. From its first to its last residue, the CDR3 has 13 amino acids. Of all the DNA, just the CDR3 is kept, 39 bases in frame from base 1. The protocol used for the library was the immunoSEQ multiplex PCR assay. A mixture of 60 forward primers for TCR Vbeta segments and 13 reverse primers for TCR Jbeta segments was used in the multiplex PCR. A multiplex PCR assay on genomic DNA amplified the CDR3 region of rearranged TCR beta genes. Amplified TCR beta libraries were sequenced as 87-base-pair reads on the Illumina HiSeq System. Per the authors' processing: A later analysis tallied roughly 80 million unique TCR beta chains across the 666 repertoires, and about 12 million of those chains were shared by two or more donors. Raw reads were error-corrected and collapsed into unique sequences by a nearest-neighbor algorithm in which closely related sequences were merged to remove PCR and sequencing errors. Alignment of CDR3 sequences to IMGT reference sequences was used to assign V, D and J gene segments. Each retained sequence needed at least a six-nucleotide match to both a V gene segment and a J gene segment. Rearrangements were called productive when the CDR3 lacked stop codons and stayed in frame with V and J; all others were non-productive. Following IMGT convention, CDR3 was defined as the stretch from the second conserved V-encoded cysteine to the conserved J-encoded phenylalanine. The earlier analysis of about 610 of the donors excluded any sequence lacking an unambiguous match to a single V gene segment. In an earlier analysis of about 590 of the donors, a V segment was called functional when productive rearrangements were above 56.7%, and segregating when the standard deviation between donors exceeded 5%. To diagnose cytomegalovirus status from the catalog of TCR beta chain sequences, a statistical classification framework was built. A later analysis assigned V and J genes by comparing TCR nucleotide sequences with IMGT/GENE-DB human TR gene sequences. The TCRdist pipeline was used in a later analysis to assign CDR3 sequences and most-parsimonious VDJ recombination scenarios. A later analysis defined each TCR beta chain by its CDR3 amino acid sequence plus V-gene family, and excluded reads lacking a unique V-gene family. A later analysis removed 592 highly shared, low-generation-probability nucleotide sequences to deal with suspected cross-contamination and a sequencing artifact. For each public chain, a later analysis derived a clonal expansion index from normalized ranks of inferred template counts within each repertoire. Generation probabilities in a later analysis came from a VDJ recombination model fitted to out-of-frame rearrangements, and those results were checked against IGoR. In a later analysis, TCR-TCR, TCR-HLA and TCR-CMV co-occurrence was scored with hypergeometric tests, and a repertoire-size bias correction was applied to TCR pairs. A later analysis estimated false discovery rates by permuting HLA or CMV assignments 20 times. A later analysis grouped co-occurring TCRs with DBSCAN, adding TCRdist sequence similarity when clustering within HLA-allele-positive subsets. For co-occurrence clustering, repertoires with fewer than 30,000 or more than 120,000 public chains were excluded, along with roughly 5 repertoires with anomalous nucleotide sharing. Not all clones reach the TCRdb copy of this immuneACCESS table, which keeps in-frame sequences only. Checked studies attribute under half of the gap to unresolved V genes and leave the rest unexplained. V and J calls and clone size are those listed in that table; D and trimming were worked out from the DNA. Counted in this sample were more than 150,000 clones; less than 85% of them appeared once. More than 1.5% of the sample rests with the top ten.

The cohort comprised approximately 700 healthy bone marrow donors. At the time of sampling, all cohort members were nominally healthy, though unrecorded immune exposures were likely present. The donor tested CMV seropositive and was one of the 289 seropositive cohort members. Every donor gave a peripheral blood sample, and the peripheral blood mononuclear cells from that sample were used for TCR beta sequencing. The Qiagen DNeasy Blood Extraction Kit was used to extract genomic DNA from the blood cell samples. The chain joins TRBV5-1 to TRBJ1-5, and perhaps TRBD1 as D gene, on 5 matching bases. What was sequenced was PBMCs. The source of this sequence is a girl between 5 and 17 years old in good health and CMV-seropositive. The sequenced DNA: TGCGCCAGCAGCTTGGAGGGGACTCAGCCCCAGCATCTT. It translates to CASSLEGTQPQHL.